These 20 T cell receptor beta chains were all obtained from the same sample, sequenced in a study of beta chain features in type 1 diabetes. All of the isolated RNA was reverse transcribed, so expressed TCRB transcripts were sequenced. Some clones are missing from TCRdb's copy, which holds only in-frame ones; the method was immunoSEQ multiplex PCR. Among some 330,000 clones listed, over 10% were seen once. Study-level results: Researchers report that Type 1 diabetes patients had moderately but significantly shorter TCRB CDR3s across all four CD4+ subsets.

These TCRs are of unknown antigen specificity. The sample comprised naive CD4+ T cells from blood. The source of these receptors is a woman younger than 35 with type 1 diabetes.

This chain connects TRBV7-8 to TRBJ2-5; 9 bases match TRBD2. Per germline, CDR1 SGHVS and CDR2 FQNEAQ. This CDR3 region has 15 residues. The V segment lost 5 bases and the J segment 4 bases; nucleotides outside the gene matches: 8. CDR3 nucleotides: TGTGCCAGCAGCGCACTCGGACTAGCGAGAGAGACCCAGTACTTC. Protein product: CASSALGLARETQYF.

The rearrangement uses TRBV29-1 and TRBJ1-1; no firm D call. The CDR3 has 13 residues. With 4 bases removed from V and 0 bases from J, the gap between germline ends came to 9 bases. The germline V gene has CDR1 SQVTM and CDR2 ANQGSEA. In DNA form, the CDR3 reads TGCAGCGTTGTTAGTCTCATGAACACTGAAGCTTTCTTT. Encoded protein: CSVVSLMNTEAFF.

V and J are TRBV4-1 and TRBJ1-5; 8 bases line up with TRBD1. In germline, CDR1 is MGHRA, CDR2 YSYEKL. Unmatched junction bases numbered 7, after V lost 0 bases and J lost 0 bases. The CDR3 contains 18 residues. CDR3 residues: CASSQDKGTGYSNQPQHF. For the CDR3, the DNA is TGCGCCAGCAGCCAAGATAAGGGGACAGGTTATAGCAATCAGCCCCAGCATTTT.

The chain links TRBV7-2 to TRBJ2-3; D remains ambiguous. CDR3 length: 13 residues. Germline V gene lookup returns CDR1 SGHTA and CDR2 FQGNSA. The germline V and J ends were trimmed by 2 bases and 4 bases, with 7 bases remaining between them. CDR3 residues: CASSLMFSDTQYF. The CDR3 DNA follows: TGTGCCAGCAGCTTAATGTTCTCAGATACGCAGTATTTT. The full variable domain, its missing parts supplied by reference TRBV7-2 and TRBJ2-3, is GAGVSQSPSNKVTEKGKDVELRCDPISGHTALYWYRQSLGQGLEFLIYFQGNSAPDKSGLPSDRFSAERTGGSVSTLTIQRTQQEDSAVYLCASSLMFSDTQYFGPGTRLTVL.

This clone was counted only a few times. The V call is TRBV7-8, the J call TRBJ2-5, with 8 bases lining up with TRBD2. Trimming at V came to 5 bases and at J to 5 bases, leaving 13 bases not matched to a gene. Germline CDR1 reads SGHVS; CDR2 reads FQNEAQ. This CDR3 is built from 16 residues. The CDR3 is CASSPSPSGHKETQYF. CDR3 DNA sequence: TGTGCCAGCAGCCCTTCCCCTAGCGGGCATAAGGAGACCCAGTACTTC.

This clone was seen a handful of times. The chain recombines TRBV7-2 with TRBJ1-2, with a possible D match to TRBD1 (6 bases). Per germline, CDR1 SGHTA and CDR2 FQGNSA. The germline V and J ends were trimmed by 3 bases and 7 bases, with 12 bases remaining between them. This CDR3 region has 13 residues. Here the CDR3 reads CASSLWGRRGYTF. The DNA for the CDR3 is TGTGCCAGCAGCTTGTGGGGGCGGCGTGGCTACACCTTC.

In this sample, this clone turned up a few times. This rearrangement joins TRBV28 to TRBJ2-1, with a tentative D call TRBD2 (6 bases). Germline V lookup: CDR1 MDHEN, CDR2 SYDVKM. This CDR3 has 16 residues. V shed 4 bases and J shed 2 bases, with 15 bases lying between them. The CDR3 DNA follows: TGTGCCAGCAGTTCTTCTAGCGCCCGTACCTACAATGAGCAGTTCTTC. This sequence encodes CASSSSSARTYNEQFF.

The V call is TRBV11-2, the J call TRBJ2-7; TRBD1 might be the D (6 bases). The CDR3 spans 14 residues. The V gene lost 5 bases and the J gene lost 6 bases, with 17 bases spanning the gap. From germline, CDR1 is SGHAT and CDR2 FQNNGV. The CDR3 coding sequence is TGTGCCAGCAGCCCCACAGGGCTAGGCGGCGAGCAGTACTTC. This codes for CASSPTGLGGEQYF.

This clone appeared a few times. The CDR3 loop is CASSQTTGSYGYTF. The DNA of the CDR3 is TGTGCCAGCAGCCAAACCACAGGGAGTTATGGCTACACCTTC. The V call is TRBV14, the J call TRBJ1-2, with D perhaps matching TRBD1 (6 bases). This CDR3 has 14 amino acids. Germline assignment: CDR1 SGHDN and CDR2 FVKESK. The V gene lost 2 bases and the J gene lost 5 bases, with 12 bases spanning the gap.

This clone was detected a few times. The rearrangement links TRBV28 to TRBJ2-3; 9 bases map to TRBD1. The CDR3 runs to 13 residues. The V gene end was trimmed by 5 bases and the J gene end by 8 bases; junction bases not matched to a gene: 5. Germline assignment: CDR1 MDHEN and CDR2 SYDVKM. CDR3 in amino acids: CASSRTGGSTQYF. The DNA for the CDR3 is TGTGCCAGCAGTAGAACAGGGGGCAGTACGCAGTATTTT.

The genes are TRBV5-4 and TRBJ2-1; the D gene is possibly TRBD1 (5 bases). V was clipped by 1 base and J by 7 bases, with 12 bases between them. The CDR3 runs to 14 residues. Germline lookup yields CDR1 SGHNT and CDR2 YYREEE (reference sequence). The CDR3 protein is CASSLSSRTNEQFF. The CDR3 nucleotides are TGTGCCAGCAGCTTGAGCTCGAGGACAAATGAGCAGTTCTTC.

This clone has just a few counts. J is TRBJ1-5 and V is TRBV19; 7 nucleotides match TRBD1. The CDR3 covers 12 residues. Germline V lookup: CDR1 LNHDA, CDR2 SQIVND (reference sequence). Trimming removed 5 bases from V and 10 bases from J; junction bases left unmatched: 5. Here the CDR3 reads CASSFGTEPQHF. For the CDR3, the DNA is TGTGCCAGTAGTTTCGGGACAGAACCCCAGCATTTT.

The rearrangement links TRBV27 to TRBJ2-3; no firm D call. The germline V gene encodes CDR1 MNHEY and CDR2 SMNVEV (reference sequence). V was shortened by 6 bases and J by 6 bases, with 16 bases between the two germline ends. The CDR3 length is 14 residues. The CDR3 region has the DNA TGTGCCAGCAGCGATAACCTCCCCGGGGATACGCAGTATTTT. It yields the protein CASSDNLPGDTQYF.

This clone occurred a few times. The chain carries TRBV4-1 and TRBJ2-3; D is unresolved. Germline CDR1 reads MGHRA; CDR2 reads YSYEKL. The CDR3 totals 14 residues. The V end was cut by 1 base, the J end by 1 base, with 6 bases between. For the CDR3, the DNA is TGCGCCAGCAGCCAAGCGAGCCGCACAGATACGCAGTATTTT. It yields the protein CASSQASRTDTQYF.

This clone occurred a few times. V and J are TRBV18 and TRBJ1-1; D gene ambiguous. V was clipped by 1 base and J by 5 bases, with 5 bases between them. This CDR3 has 12 amino acids. The germline V gene has CDR1 KGHSH and CDR2 LQKENI. The CDR3 protein is CASSPRETEAFF. In DNA, the CDR3 is TGTGCCAGCTCACCACGGGAGACTGAAGCTTTCTTT. Full variable domain (remainder filled in from reference TRBV18 and TRBJ1-1): NAGVMQNPRHLVRRRGQEARLRCSPMKGHSHVYWYRQLPEEGLKFMVYLQKENIIDESGMPKERFSAEFPKEGPSILRIQQVVRGDSAAYFCASSPRETEAFFGQGTRLTVV.

This clone showed up just a few times. This chain connects TRBV2 to TRBJ1-2; 7 bases are a match to TRBD1. The CDR3 spans 13 residues. V gave up 1 base and J gave up 8 bases; unmatched junction bases: 4. Germline loops: CDR1 SNHLY, CDR2 FYNNEI. The CDR3 here is CASSEGQTGGYTF. Written as DNA, the CDR3 is TGTGCCAGCAGTGAAGGACAGACAGGGGGCTACACCTTC.

The chain couples TRBV11-3 to TRBJ2-4; possible D gene TRBD2, 6 bases. Looked up from germline, CDR1 is SGHNT and CDR2 is YENEEA. This CDR3 is 15 amino acids long. Trimming took 1 base from V and 1 from J, leaving 8 bases between them. This chain's CDR3 is CASSLGAGAKNIQYF. The CDR3 bases are TGTGCCAGCAGCTTAGGGGCGGGGGCCAAAAACATTCAGTACTTC.

The V call is TRBV9, the J call TRBJ2-3; possibly TRBD1 for D (6 bases). Germline lookup yields CDR1 SGDLS and CDR2 YYNGEE. V lost 4 bases, J lost 0 bases, and 12 bases lay in between. The CDR3 covers 15 residues. The CDR3 bases are TGTGCCAGCAGCAAAACCGGGACAAGCACAGATACGCAGTATTTT. As protein: CASSKTGTSTDTQYF.

This chain joins TRBV9 and TRBJ2-3; tentative D call: TRBD2 (5 bases). The CDR3 loop spans 15 amino acids. V was shortened by 2 bases and J by 0 bases, with 10 bases between the two germline ends. Looked up from germline, CDR1 is SGDLS and CDR2 is YYNGEE. CDR3 coding DNA: TGTGCCAGCAGCGTCCTAGCTGCTAGCACAGATACGCAGTATTTT. Its translation: CASSVLAASTDTQYF.

This clone was seen only a few times. This chain connects TRBV7-2 to TRBJ2-7, with 14 positions matching TRBD2. The V gene end was trimmed by 2 bases and the J gene end by 5 bases; junction bases not matched to a gene: 8. The CDR3 loop spans 17 amino acids. Germline lookup yields CDR1 SGHTA and CDR2 FQGNSA. The CDR3 sequence: CASSLPGTSGSSNEQYF. CDR3 sequence (DNA): TGTGCCAGCAGCTTACCCGGGACTAGCGGGAGTAGCAACGAGCAGTACTTC.